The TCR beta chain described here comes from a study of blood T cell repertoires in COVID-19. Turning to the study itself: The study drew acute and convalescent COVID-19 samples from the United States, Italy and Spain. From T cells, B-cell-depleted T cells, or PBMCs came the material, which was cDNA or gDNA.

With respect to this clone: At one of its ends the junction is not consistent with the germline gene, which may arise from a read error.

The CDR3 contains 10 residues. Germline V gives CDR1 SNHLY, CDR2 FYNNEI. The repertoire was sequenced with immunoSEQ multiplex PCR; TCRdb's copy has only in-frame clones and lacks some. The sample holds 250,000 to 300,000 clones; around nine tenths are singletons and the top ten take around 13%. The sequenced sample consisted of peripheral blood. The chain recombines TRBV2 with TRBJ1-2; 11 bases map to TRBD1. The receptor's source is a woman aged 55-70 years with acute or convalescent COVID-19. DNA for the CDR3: TGTGCCAGCAGGGACAGGGGGCATTTCTTC. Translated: CASRDRGHFF.